This is a list of T cell receptor beta chains from one sample in a study of blood T cell repertoires in COVID-19. Produced via immunoSEQ multiplex PCR; TCRdb's table is partial and in-frame only. Counted here are about 230,000 clones, around 78% occurring once; the ten biggest clones make up approximately 2.6%. The sample comprised peripheral blood. Receptor source: a woman in her 70s with active or convalescent COVID-19. Both conserved end residues are part of each CDR3. Fields, in order: J gene, V gene, clone size, D gene, CDR3 DNA, CDR3 protein. The D gene is left open where the match is weak. For some rows the clone size is stated as once, few or many, or as a class when expanded; others skip it.

>TRBJ1-3|TRBV7-2|NA|NA
TGTGCCAGCAGCTTCGAATTAGCTCGAGCCACTGGAAACACCATATATTTT
CASSFELARATGNTIYF
>TRBJ1-2|TRBV2|NA|NA
TGTGCCAGCAGCGTTAACTATGGCTACACCTTC
CASSVNYGYTF
>TRBJ2-7|TRBV2|NA|TRBD1
TGTGCCAGCACCATTGACAGGGGGAGCTCCTACGAGCAGTACTTC
CASTIDRGSSYEQYF
>TRBJ1-5|TRBV18|few|NA
TGTGCCAGCTCACCATGGCCAGGGCAGCAGCCCCAGCATTTT
CASSPWPGQQPQHF
>TRBJ2-1|TRBV3-1/TRBV3-2|few|TRBD2
TGTGCCAGCAGCCTTCCTAGCGGCTCCTACAATGAGCAGTTCTTC
CASSLPSGSYNEQFF
>TRBJ1-4|TRBV9|NA|TRBD1
TGTGCCAGCAGCGTATTTGGACAGGGGGATGAAAAACTGTTTTTT
CASSVFGQGDEKLFF
>TRBJ2-7|TRBV3-1/TRBV3-2|NA|NA
TGTGCCAGCAGCCAAGATAGGAGCGGCGAGCAGTACTTC
CASSQDRSGEQYF
>TRBJ2-3|TRBV13|NA|TRBD1
TGTGCCAGCAGCTTAGCCGGGACAGGGATCACAGATACGCAGTATTTT
CASSLAGTGITDTQYF
>TRBJ2-1|TRBV19|once|NA
TGTGCCAGTAGACCCCAGATGTACAATGAGCAGTTCTTC
CASRPQMYNEQFF
>TRBJ1-2|TRBV12-3/TRBV12-4|NA|NA
TGTGCCAGCAGTTTAAGGGGGACCGGCTACACCTTC
CASSLRGTGYTF
>TRBJ1-5|TRBV20-1|NA|TRBD1
TGCAGTGCGAGTAGGACAGGGTTAAGCAATCAGCCCCAGCATTTT
CSASRTGLSNQPQHF
>TRBJ2-5|TRBV5-6|NA|TRBD2
TGTGCCAGCAGCTTGAGGGGAGGGTACCAAGAGACCCAGTACTTC
CASSLRGGYQETQYF
>TRBJ1-5|TRBV7-8|once|TRBD1
TGTGCCAGCAGCTTGGGGACAGGGGGCTGGGGCAATCAGCCCCAGCATTTT
CASSLGTGGWGNQPQHF
>TRBJ1-6|TRBV30|NA|TRBD1
TGTGCCTGGAGTGTAAGGGGAACAGGGGGTGACTCACCCCTCCACTTT
CAWSVRGTGGDSPLHF
>TRBJ2-5|TRBV10-3|NA|TRBD1
TGTGCCATCAGTGAGATGACAGGGGATCGAGAGACCCAGTACTTC
CAISEMTGDRETQYF
>TRBJ2-1|TRBV6-6|NA|NA
TGTGCCAGCAGTTACGGGCAGCTCTCCAATGAGCAGTTCTTC
CASSYGQLSNEQFF
>TRBJ1-1|TRBV27|NA|NA
TGTGCCAGCAGTTTTCAGGGCACTGAAGCTTTCTTT
CASSFQGTEAFF
>TRBJ1-2|TRBV7-8|NA|TRBD1
TGTGCCAGCAGCTCCTCGACAGGGACGCCGGACTATGGCTACACCTTC
CASSSSTGTPDYGYTF
>TRBJ2-7|TRBV28|NA|NA
TGTGCCAGCAGTCTCCAAGAGCACGAGCAGTACTTC
CASSLQEHEQYF
>TRBJ2-7|TRBV5-4|NA|TRBD2
TGTGCCAGCAGCTTTTCTACGGGAGGCTCCTACGAGCAGTACTTC
CASSFSTGGSYEQYF
>TRBJ1-5|TRBV2|few|NA
TGTGCCAGCAGTGCGACCCGCGAGGAGCCCCAGCATTTT
CASSATREEPQHF
>TRBJ1-1|TRBV20-1|NA|NA
TGCAGTGCTAGGTGGGGGGGGGAAGCTTTCTTT
CSARWGGEAFF
>TRBJ2-3|TRBV5-6|NA|NA
TGTGCCAGCAGCGTTTCTGGGGGCTACTTCACAGATACGCAGTATTTT
CASSVSGGYFTDTQYF
>TRBJ1-2|TRBV29-1|few|NA
TGCAGCGTTGTCACGACAGGCTGGAGTCCCTATGGCTACACCTTC
CSVVTTGWSPYGYTF
>TRBJ1-1|TRBV5-1|NA|TRBD1
TGCGCCAGCAGCAGCCAGGGGGGATCCACTGAAGCTTTCTTT
CASSSQGGSTEAFF
>TRBJ2-7|TRBV10-3|NA|TRBD1
TGTGCCATCAGCCTAGACAGGGGGCCTTACGAGCAGTACTTC
CAISLDRGPYEQYF
>TRBJ2-5|TRBV5-1|NA|NA
TGCGCCAGCATCCCGACAGGCCCGGAAGAGACCCAGTACTTC
CASIPTGPEETQYF
>TRBJ1-4|TRBV5-6|once|TRBD1
TGTGCCAGCAGCCCCGGACAGGCTGCAACTAATGAAAAACTGTTTTTT
CASSPGQAATNEKLFF
>TRBJ2-1|TRBV18|NA|NA
TGTGCCAGCTCACTTTCTATTTACAATGAGCAGTTCTTC
CASSLSIYNEQFF
>TRBJ1-2|TRBV27|NA|TRBD1
TGTGCCAGCAGCTACAGGGGGTACTATGGCTACACCTTC
CASSYRGYYGYTF
>TRBJ1-1|TRBV21-1|NA|NA
TGTGCCAGCAGCAACGGGACAGGGCCTTTGAACACTGAAGCTTTCTTT
CASSNGTGPLNTEAFF
>TRBJ2-1|TRBV6-6|NA|TRBD2
TGTGCCAGCACTTCAGCTCGGCGGGGGGATTTGAATGAGCAGTTCTTC
CASTSARRGDLNEQFF
>TRBJ1-5|TRBV19|NA|TRBD1
TGTGCCACAACTTACACAGGGGTTACCAATCAGCCCCAGCATTTT
CATTYTGVTNQPQHF
>TRBJ1-5|TRBV19|NA|NA
TGTGCCAGTAGTCCCCTTTCGGGCAATCAGCCCCAGCATTTT
CASSPLSGNQPQHF
>TRBJ1-3|TRBV7-6|once|NA
TGTGCCAGCAGCGCGTTACAGGGAGTCCAAAACACCATATATTTT
CASSALQGVQNTIYF